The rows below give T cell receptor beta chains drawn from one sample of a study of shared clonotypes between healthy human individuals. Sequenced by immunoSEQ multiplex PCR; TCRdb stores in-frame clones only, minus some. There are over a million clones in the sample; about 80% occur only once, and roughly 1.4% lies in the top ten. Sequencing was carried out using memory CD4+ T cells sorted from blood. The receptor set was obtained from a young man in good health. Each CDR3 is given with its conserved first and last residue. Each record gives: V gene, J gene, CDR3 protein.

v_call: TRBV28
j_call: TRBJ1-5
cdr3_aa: CASSGMRNQPQHF

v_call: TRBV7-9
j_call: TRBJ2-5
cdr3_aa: CASSFSGSQETQYF

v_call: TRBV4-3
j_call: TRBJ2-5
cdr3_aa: CASSQVWREETQYF

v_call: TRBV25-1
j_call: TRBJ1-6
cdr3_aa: CASTSGRKNSPLHF

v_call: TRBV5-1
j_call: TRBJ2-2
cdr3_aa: CASSVDSTGELFF

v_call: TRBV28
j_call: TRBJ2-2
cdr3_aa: CASSLGDIYTGELFF

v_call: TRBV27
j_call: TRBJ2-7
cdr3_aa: CASSNSGQGGYEQYF

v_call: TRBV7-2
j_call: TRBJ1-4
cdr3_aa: CASSLVIGGWGVFDEKLFF

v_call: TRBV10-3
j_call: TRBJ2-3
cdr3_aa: CAISEGQGYIDTQYF

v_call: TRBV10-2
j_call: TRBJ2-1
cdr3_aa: CASSELPGQGVNEQFF

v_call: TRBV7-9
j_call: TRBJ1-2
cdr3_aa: CASSLDRVYGYTF

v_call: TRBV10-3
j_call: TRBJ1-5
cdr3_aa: CAISEYTTDNQPQHF

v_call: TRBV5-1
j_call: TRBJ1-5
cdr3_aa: CASSLAWGGNQPQHF

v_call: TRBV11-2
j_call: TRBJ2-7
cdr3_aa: CASSPVNRDRGASYEQYF

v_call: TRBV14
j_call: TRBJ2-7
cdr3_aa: CASSQVPGAGGGGQYF